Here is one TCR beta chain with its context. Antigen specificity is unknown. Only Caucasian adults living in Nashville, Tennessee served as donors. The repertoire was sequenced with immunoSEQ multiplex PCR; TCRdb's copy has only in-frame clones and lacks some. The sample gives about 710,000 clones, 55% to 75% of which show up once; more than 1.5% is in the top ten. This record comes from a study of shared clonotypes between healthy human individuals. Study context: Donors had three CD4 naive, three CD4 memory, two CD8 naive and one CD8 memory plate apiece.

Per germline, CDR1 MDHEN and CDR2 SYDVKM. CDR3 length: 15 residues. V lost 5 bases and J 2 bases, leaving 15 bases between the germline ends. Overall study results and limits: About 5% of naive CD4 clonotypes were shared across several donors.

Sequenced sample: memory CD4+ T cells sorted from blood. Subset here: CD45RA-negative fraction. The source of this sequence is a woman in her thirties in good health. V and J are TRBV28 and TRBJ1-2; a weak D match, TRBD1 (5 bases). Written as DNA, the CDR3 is TGTGCCAGCAGTCCCGTTGGCAGGGCGAACTATGGCTACACCTTC. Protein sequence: CASSPVGRANYGYTF.